A single sample is the source of the 27 T cell receptor beta chains below, sequenced in a study of early T cells in non-severe SARS-CoV-2 infection. One entry per CDR3 protein results from TCRdb running MiXCR on the 5' RACE reads. In the table there are some 22,000 distinct CDR3 sequences, 3.5% to 5% of which are singletons. Material: whole blood. These receptors came from an adult who was a healthcare worker with PCR-confirmed SARS-CoV-2 infection or an uninfected control (not recorded which).

This clonotype was seen ten or more times. The chain is built from TRBV3-1 and TRBJ1-4, with D perhaps matching TRBD1 (6 bases). The CDR3 has 12 amino acids. Germline V gives CDR1 LGHDT, CDR2 YNNKEL (reference sequence). The V gene lost 8 bases and the J gene lost 6 bases, with 10 bases spanning the gap. The CDR3 sequence: CASETGDEKLFF. DNA of the CDR3: TGTGCCAGCGAGACAGGAGATGAAAAACTGTTTTTT. Drawing the rest from reference TRBV3-1 and TRBJ1-4, the complete variable domain is DTAVSQTPKYLVTQMGNDKSIKCEQNLGHDTMYWYKQDSKKFLKIMFSYNNKELIINETVPNRFSPKSPDKAHLNLHINSLELGDSAVYFCASETGDEKLFFGSGTQLSVL.

This clonotype was detected many times. This sequence joins TRBV7-6 and TRBJ2-2; D is uncertain. The CDR3 is 10 amino acids. The V gene's germline CDR1 is SGHVS and CDR2 FNYEAQ. Trimming stripped 4 bases from V and 6 bases from J, with 0 bases between. CDR3 nucleotides: TGTGCCAGCAGCTCCGGGGAGCTGTTTTTT. Its protein product is CASSSGELFF.

On this clonotype itself: This may come from a read error, since a much larger clone is one base off. The V call is TRBV28, the J call TRBJ1-6; D unresolved. Germline assignment: CDR1 MDHEN and CDR2 SYDVKM. The length of the CDR3 is 12 residues. The CDR3 region is CVSSNAASALHF. CDR3 nucleotide sequence: TGTGTCAGTTCGAACGCGGCATCGGCCCTCCACTTT.

This clonotype occurred many times. This chain uses TRBV28 with TRBJ2-7; 9 nucleotides line up with TRBD1. The CDR3 length is 15 residues. V lost 2 bases and J lost 3; bases outside the gene matches: 5. The germline V gene encodes CDR1 MDHEN and CDR2 SYDVKM. This CDR3 reads CASSLPGQGGYEQYF. Here the CDR3 DNA reads TGTGCCAGCAGTTTACCGGGACAGGGAGGCTACGAGCAGTACTTC.

At least ten counts were recorded for this clonotype. The CDR3 DNA reads as TGTGCCAGCAGTTTACTAGCGGGGGCGCACTACGAGCAGTACTTC. This gives the protein CASSLLAGAHYEQYF. The chain employs TRBV27 and TRBJ2-7, with TRBD2 identical over 10 bases. Losses at the gene ends were 2 bases for V and 3 bases for J; bases not matched to a gene: 4. This CDR3 comprises 15 residues. Per the germline V gene, CDR1 is MNHEY and CDR2 is SMNVEV (reference sequence).

To note about this clonotype: It differs at one base from a far larger clone, so likely a read error. The V call is TRBV7-8, the J call TRBJ2-1; D gene uncertain. The CDR3 loop spans 13 amino acids. Germline V gives CDR1 SGHVS, CDR2 FQNEAQ. The CDR3 DNA follows: TGTGCCGGCAGCTCTAGCTCCTACAATGAGCAGTTCTTC. Translating gives CAGSSSSYNEQFF.

This clonotype was recorded many times. This chain joins TRBV21-1 and TRBJ2-1; the D call TRBD2 from the table was never checked on the DNA. TRBV21-1 is reported as a pseudogene. This CDR3 is built from 15 residues. The CDR3: CASSHRGEVPGEQFF. CDR3 sequence (DNA): TGTGCCAGCAGCCACCGCGGGGAGGTGCCGGGTGAGCAGTTCTTC.

This clonotype was observed many times. J is TRBJ1-3 and V is TRBV12-3 or TRBV12-4, with D uncertain. V was shortened by 5 bases and J by 0 bases, with 11 bases between the two germline ends. CDR3 size: 15 residues. The CDR3 DNA follows: TGTGCCAGCAGTCCACGACACAGCTCTGGAAACACCATATATTTT. Protein product: CASSPRHSSGNTIYF.

This clonotype came up many times. Written as DNA, the CDR3 is TGCAGCGCCCGAGCGGGGGAGGAGCTGTTTTTT. Protein: CSARAGEELFF. This chain joins TRBV29-1 and TRBJ2-2; 8 positions match TRBD2. This CDR3 has 11 amino acids. V gave up 7 bases and J gave up 10 bases; unmatched junction bases: 5. Germline CDR1 and CDR2: SQVTM and ANQGSEA.

In its sample, this clonotype was seen many times. The CDR3 DNA sequence: TGTGCCAGCAGTTATCTCCCCGTGGATGCTAACTATGGCTACACCTTC. This codes for CASSYLPVDANYGYTF. The chain employs TRBV6-2 or TRBV6-3 and TRBJ1-2; D is ambiguous. This CDR3 region has 16 residues. The germline gives CDR1 MNHEY, CDR2 SVGEGT. Trimming cost V 3 bases and J 0 bases, with 14 bases left between them.

This clonotype was seen at least ten times. V is TRBV18 and J is TRBJ2-1; weak D call: TRBD2 (6 bases). This CDR3 is 14 amino acids long. In germline, CDR1 is KGHSH, CDR2 LQKENI. Trimming removed 2 bases at V and 4 bases at J, with 9 bases between. CDR3 protein: CASSPAGFYNEQFF. CDR3 bases: TGTGCCAGCTCACCAGCGGGATTTTACAATGAGCAGTTCTTC.

The chain joins TRBV28 to TRBJ1-4; D gene ambiguous. Trimming cost V 6 bases and J 6 bases, with 5 bases left between them. The CDR3 has 11 residues. The germline V gene has CDR1 MDHEN and CDR2 SYDVKM. CDR3 sequence: CASRSDEKLFF. CDR3 sequence (DNA): TGTGCCAGCAGATCAGATGAAAAACTGTTTTTT.

The chain couples TRBV7-6 to TRBJ2-1; 8 bases line up with TRBD2. Germline lookup yields CDR1 SGHVS and CDR2 FNYEAQ. Trimming took 5 bases from V and 10 from J; bases not matched to a gene: 4. This CDR3 is 12 amino acids long. CDR3 amino acids: CASSRTSREQFF. CDR3 DNA sequence: TGTGCCAGCAGCAGGACTAGCAGGGAGCAGTTCTTC.

This clonotype was seen repeatedly, ten times or more. The chain uses TRBV13 and TRBJ2-2, with a tentative D call TRBD1 (6 bases). CDR3 length: 13 amino acids. The germline CDR1 and CDR2 sequences are PRHDT and FYEKMQ (reference sequence). With 8 bases removed from V and 5 bases from J, the gap between germline ends came to 12 bases. CDR3 residues: CASAVQGTGELFF. The CDR3 DNA is TGTGCCAGCGCTGTCCAGGGGACCGGGGAGCTGTTTTTT.

V gene TRBV29-1 combines with J gene TRBJ2-4; D not certain. The ends were cut back, 0 bases at V and 8 bases at J, with 8 bases in the middle. This CDR3 spans 12 amino acids. The germline CDR1 and CDR2 sequences are SQVTM and ANQGSEA. The CDR3 loop reads CSVEDQGDIQYF. In nucleotides, the CDR3 is TGCAGCGTTGAAGATCAAGGTGACATTCAGTACTTC.

This clonotype came up many times. The rearrangement joins TRBV27 to TRBJ1-1, with D maybe TRBD1 (5 bases). V lost 2 bases and J lost 6, with 19 bases in between. The CDR3 loop spans 16 amino acids. Germline V gene lookup returns CDR1 MNHEY and CDR2 SMNVEV (reference sequence). The DNA for the CDR3 is TGTGCCAGCAGTTTAAGTGACAGAGGGGAGTTAGCTGAAGCTTTCTTT. Translated: CASSLSDRGELAEAFF.

This clonotype was picked up many times. The chain recombines TRBV4-3 with TRBJ2-3; 12 bases map to TRBD2. CDR1 and CDR2 from the germline V gene are LGHNA and YSLEER. The J segment lost 2 bases and the V segment lost 6 bases, leaving 3 bases of the junction unmatched. The CDR3 is 15 residues long. The CDR3 region is CASSTSGGSTDTQYF. As DNA, the CDR3 is TGCGCCAGCAGTACTAGCGGGGGGTCCACAGATACGCAGTATTTT.

This clonotype occurred many times. The chain links TRBV20-1 to TRBJ2-3; D unresolved. Per germline, CDR1 DFQATT and CDR2 SNEGSKA (reference sequence). V was shortened by 1 base and J by 3 bases, with 5 bases between the two germline ends. CDR3 length: 12 amino acids. The CDR3 here is CSARGMTDTQYF. The DNA of the CDR3 is TGCAGTGCTAGAGGGATGACAGATACGCAGTATTTT.

The chain uses TRBV2 and TRBJ2-2, with 10 bases lining up with TRBD1. Per the germline V gene, CDR1 is SNHLY and CDR2 is FYNNEI. The CDR3 consists of 14 residues. V gave up 6 bases and J gave up 7 bases; unmatched junction bases: 5. Here the CDR3 DNA reads TGTGCCAGCAGCCGAGGGACAGGGGACGGGGAGCTGTTTTTT. Amino acid sequence: CASSRGTGDGELFF.

This clonotype was counted only a few times. The chain combines TRBV5-6 with TRBJ2-3; D gene ambiguous. Germline V gene data show CDR1 as SGHDT and CDR2 as YYEEEE. Trimming stripped 1 base from V and 4 bases from J, with 7 bases between. The CDR3 contains 13 residues. The CDR3 sequence: CASSLTDPDTQYF. The CDR3 coding sequence is TGTGCCAGCAGCTTGACGGACCCAGATACGCAGTATTTT.

This clonotype was seen repeatedly, ten times or more. The genes are TRBV18 and TRBJ1-1; D might be TRBD1 (6 bases). Trimming cost V 2 bases and J 4 bases, with 8 bases left between them. CDR1 is KGHSH and CDR2 is LQKENI in the germline V gene. This CDR3 is built from 13 residues. This CDR3 reads CASSPGGLTEAFF. The CDR3 nucleotides are TGTGCCAGCTCACCAGGGGGGCTCACTGAAGCTTTCTTT. The full variable domain, its missing parts supplied by reference TRBV18 and TRBJ1-1, is NAGVMQNPRHLVRRRGQEARLRCSPMKGHSHVYWYRQLPEEGLKFMVYLQKENIIDESGMPKERFSAEFPKEGPSILRIQQVVRGDSAAYFCASSPGGLTEAFFGQGTRLTVV.

The rearrangement links TRBV12-2 to TRBJ1-1. TRBV12-2 is classified as a pseudogene. The CDR3 length is 17 residues. For the CDR3, the DNA is TGTGCAAGTCGCTTAGCCGCGGAATGGGACTCGGGGACTGAAGCTTTCTTT. As protein: CASRLAAEWDSGTEAFF.

This clonotype was counted many times. This chain uses TRBV9 with TRBJ2-5, with 10 bases fitting TRBD1. This CDR3 has 15 amino acids. V lost 3 bases to trimming and J lost 1 base; unmatched junction nucleotides: 3. The V gene's germline CDR1 is SGDLS and CDR2 YYNGEE. As DNA, the CDR3 is TGTGCCAGCAGCGGACAGGGGGCGCGCCAAGAGACCCAGTACTTC. Translation: CASSGQGARQETQYF.

This clonotype was counted between two and nine times. CDR3 sequence (DNA): TGTGCCAGCAGCCAGTTTATCGGGGGAGAGACCCAGTACTTC. It encodes CASSQFIGGETQYF. The J gene is TRBJ2-5, the V gene TRBV3-2; the listed D gene, TRBD1, was not tested against the DNA. TRBV3-2 is termed a pseudogene. The CDR3 spans 14 residues.

This clonotype showed up just a few times. The rearrangement joins TRBV7-3 to TRBJ2-7, with unresolved D. The CDR3 length is 14 residues. The V gene lost 6 bases and the J gene lost 0 bases, with 12 bases spanning the gap. Germline V gene sequence: CDR1 SGHTA, CDR2 FQGTGA. The CDR3 loop is CASSPEGHSYEQYF. The CDR3 bases are TGTGCCAGCAGTCCAGAAGGGCACTCCTACGAGCAGTACTTC.

The chain carries TRBV10-2 and TRBJ2-1; D is unclear. The CDR3 covers 13 residues. Per germline, CDR1 WSHSY and CDR2 SAAADI. The V end was cut by 4 bases, the J end by 9 bases, with 13 bases between. The CDR3 protein is CASSASENGEQFF. CDR3 nucleotides: TGCGCCAGCAGTGCGTCAGAGAACGGTGAGCAGTTCTTC.

This clonotype was seen ten or more times. The CDR3 nucleotides are TGTGCCAGCAGTTACGCGGCAGGGAGGGGTTACGAGCAGTACTTC. This gives the protein CASSYAAGRGYEQYF. The chain carries TRBV6-2 or TRBV6-3 and TRBJ2-7; 7 bases align to TRBD2. Trimming took 2 bases from V and 4 from J; bases not matched to a gene: 8. The CDR3 contains 15 residues. Germline CDR1 reads MNHEY; CDR2 reads SVGEGT.